This T cell receptor beta chain was captured in a study of blood T cell repertoires in COVID-19. Study details: Some COVID-19 samples were acute and others convalescent; all came from the United States, Italy and Spain. Nucleic acid was either cDNA or gDNA, and it came from T cells, B-cell-depleted T cells, or PBMCs.

How the authors handled the data: Estimation of nucleated cell counts relied on the amplification of reference gene primers. Here immunoSEQ multiplex PCR was the method, and the copy in TCRdb shows in-frame clones only, minus some. D and trimming come from the DNA, and the V and J calls and clone size come from that table. Of some 74,000 clones in the sample, about nine tenths were seen once. The V end was cut by 5 bases, the J end by 0 bases, with 11 bases between. The CDR3 has 14 amino acids. Germline CDR1 reads LNHDA; CDR2 reads SQIVND (reference sequence). The sample was peripheral blood. The chain joins TRBV19 to TRBJ2-7; tentative D call: TRBD1 (6 bases). The clonotype comes from a woman older than 75 with acute or convalescent COVID-19. This chain's CDR3 is CASSDRWSSYEQYF. The CDR3 DNA follows: TGTGCCAGTAGTGACAGGTGGAGCTCCTACGAGCAGTACTTC.